The 14 T cell receptor beta chains in this list originate from one sample, sequenced in a study of blood T cell repertoires in COVID-19. TCRdb keeps only in-frame clones here, not all; method: immunoSEQ multiplex PCR. The sample lists 25,000 to 35,000 clones, 75% to 85% seen once, with around 6.6% in the top ten. The sequenced sample consisted of peripheral blood. These receptors all stem from a man aged 55 to 70 with active COVID-19.

The CDR3 bases are TGTGCCAGCAGCTCCTCTTTGCGGCACACAGATACGCAGTATTTT. Translated, it gives CASSSSLRHTDTQYF. The genes are TRBV7-9 and TRBJ2-3; D gene unclear. Looked up from germline, CDR1 is SEHNR and CDR2 is FQNEAQ (reference sequence). This CDR3 comprises 15 residues. The V gene lost 4 bases and the J gene lost 2 bases, with 13 bases spanning the gap.

This chain connects TRBV5-1 to TRBJ2-3; a possible D gene is TRBD2 (6 bases). Deletions cut 0 bases from V and 0 bases from J, with 11 bases between. Germline V gene sequence: CDR1 SGHRS, CDR2 YFSETQ. CDR3 size: 16 residues. CDR3 nucleotide sequence: TGCGCCAGCAGCTTGGTGCGGGGAACTAGCACAGATACGCAGTATTTT. This encodes CASSLVRGTSTDTQYF.

This chain connects TRBV6-2 or TRBV6-3 to TRBJ2-1; TRBD2 agrees at 8 bases. CDR1 and CDR2 from the germline V gene are MNHEY and SVGEGT. Trimming removed 3 bases from V and 14 bases from J; junction bases left unmatched: 9. CDR3 length: 13 amino acids. CDR3 loop: CASSYSPAGVEFF. CDR3 DNA: TGTGCCAGCAGTTATTCCCCAGCGGGAGTTGAGTTCTTC.

The chain uses TRBV9 and TRBJ2-5; D ambiguous. CDR1 SGDLS and CDR2 YYNGEE come from the germline V gene. This CDR3 spans 14 amino acids. Trimming took 0 bases from V and 2 from J, leaving 8 bases between them. The CDR3 sequence: CASSVGGPQETQYF. The CDR3 region has the DNA TGTGCCAGCAGCGTAGGCGGCCCACAAGAGACCCAGTACTTC.

The chain links TRBV7-2 to TRBJ1-6; 10 nucleotides match TRBD1. CDR3 length equals 14 residues. The germline gives CDR1 SGHTA, CDR2 FQGNSA. V gave up 5 bases and J gave up 8 bases; unmatched junction bases: 3. Here the CDR3 DNA reads TGTGCCAGCAGCCGGGACAGGGGTGATTCACCCCTCCACTTT. It codes for CASSRDRGDSPLHF.

The V gene is TRBV28, the J gene TRBJ2-5, with 13 bases matching TRBD2. The CDR3 is made up of 15 amino acids. Unmatched junction bases numbered 7, after V lost 5 bases and J lost 7 bases. From germline, CDR1 is MDHEN and CDR2 SYDVKM. CDR3 DNA sequence: TGTGCCAGCAGTCCGGGACTAGCGGGAATTGGGACCCAGTACTTC. Residues: CASSPGLAGIGTQYF.

This chain joins TRBV24-1 and TRBJ2-3, with TRBD2 identical over 10 bases. The CDR3 length is 16 residues. Germline CDR1 KGHDR, CDR2 SFDVKD. Trimming cost V 7 bases and J 2 bases; bases outside gene matches: 8. The CDR3 region has the DNA TGTGCCACCAGCGAACAAGCGGGAGGGCTCACAGATACGCAGTATTTT. This translates into CATSEQAGGLTDTQYF.

The chain employs TRBV21-1 and TRBJ2-7; no check of the table's D call, TRBD1, against the DNA was made. TRBV21-1 is a documented pseudogene. The CDR3 extends over 15 amino acids. CDR3 residues: CASICLGQGADEQYF. For the CDR3, the DNA is TGTGCCAGCATCTGCCTGGGACAGGGGGCCGACGAGCAGTACTTC.

The J gene is TRBJ2-5, the V gene TRBV28, with 14 bases matching TRBD2. The CDR3 runs to 19 residues. Germline CDR1 and CDR2: MDHEN and SYDVKM. V lost 5 bases, J lost 3 bases, and 14 bases stayed unmatched. This chain's CDR3 is CASSPPGGLAGDRKETQYF. CDR3 bases: TGTGCCAGCAGTCCCCCCGGGGGACTAGCGGGAGATCGGAAAGAGACCCAGTACTTC. The whole variable domain, filled in from reference TRBV28 and TRBJ2-5, reads DVKVTQSSRYLVKRTGEKVFLECVQDMDHENMFWYRQDPGLGLRLIYFSYDVKMKEKGDIPEGYSVSREKKERFSLILESASTNQTSMYLCASSPPGGLAGDRKETQYFGPGTRLLVL.

The gene calls are TRBV2 and TRBJ1-6; a weak D match, TRBD1 (6 bases). V lost 6 bases and J 7 bases, leaving 13 bases between the germline ends. The CDR3 runs 14 residues. Germline values: CDR1 SNHLY, CDR2 FYNNEI. This CDR3 is CASSGGDTNSPLHF. The CDR3, as DNA: TGTGCCAGCAGCGGGGGGGACACGAATTCACCCCTCCACTTT.

The chain combines TRBV30 with TRBJ2-1; the D is unclear. This CDR3 is 14 amino acids long. Germline values: CDR1 GTSNPN, CDR2 SVGIG (reference sequence). Trimming stripped 2 bases from V and 4 bases from J, with 12 bases between. The CDR3 region has the DNA TGTGCCTGGAGTCCTCGTGGCAAGTACAATGAGCAGTTCTTC. This gives the protein CAWSPRGKYNEQFF.

The V gene is TRBV11-3, the J gene TRBJ2-3; 9 positions agree with TRBD2. This CDR3 has 15 amino acids. The germline V gene encodes CDR1 SGHNT and CDR2 YENEEA. V trimming: 5 bases; J trimming: 2 bases; junction bases outside the gene matches: 5. This CDR3 is CASSKTSGYTDTQYF. The CDR3 nucleotides read TGTGCCAGCAGCAAAACTAGCGGGTACACAGATACGCAGTATTTT.

Comments on this clone: An end of the junction differs from the germline gene, which may be a read error. The gene calls are TRBV7-7 and TRBJ2-5; 10 positions match TRBD2. The CDR3 is 17 residues long. Germline V gives CDR1 SSHAT, CDR2 FNYEAQ (reference sequence). DNA of the CDR3: TGTGCTAGCAGCCCCAGCGGGAGGGCGGTGGGGAAAGAGACCCAGTACTTC. This gives the protein CASSPSGRAVGKETQYF.

The chain is built from TRBV3-1 (or the pseudogene TRBV3-2) and TRBJ2-3, with a weak D call TRBD2 (5 bases). The CDR3 length is 16 residues. CDR1 and CDR2 (germline): LGHDT, YNNKEL (reference sequence). Trimming removed 1 base from V and 6 bases from J, with 17 bases in between. The CDR3 coding sequence is TGTGCCAGCAGCCAAGTCTCCCAGCGGTCGGCGGATACGCAGTATTTT. It translates to CASSQVSQRSADTQYF.